Listed here is a single T cell receptor beta chain. The table came from immunoSEQ multiplex PCR; TCRdb's copy has only in-frame clones and leaves some out. The sample consists of about 300,000 clones, more than 75% of them appearing once. The germline V gene has CDR1 PRHDT and CDR2 FYEKMQ (reference sequence). The CDR3 runs to 14 residues. Trimming stripped 5 bases from V and 7 bases from J, with 12 bases between. These data come from a study of blood T cell repertoires in COVID-19. This sequence was found in a man aged 25 to 45 who had recovered from COVID-19. The source material was PBMCs or T cells enriched from blood (not recorded which). The chain couples TRBV13 to TRBJ1-6, with D unclear. In DNA, the CDR3 is TGTGCCAGCAGCCTGGACGGAGGGAATTCACCCCTCCACTTT. Translation gives CASSLDGGNSPLHF.